Listed here is a single T cell receptor (beta chain). The antigen remains unidentified. The V segment lost 1 base and the J segment 0 bases; nucleotides outside the gene matches: 4. CDR1 is SGHRS, CDR2 YFSETQ, per germline. The CDR3 sequence is 15 residues long. This sample is drawn from a study of T cell responses to AZD1222 COVID-19 vaccine. Study results and limitations: With two AZD1222 doses given, Spike-specific TCR breadth and depth both rose. Possibly, clonal diversity was underestimated; donors were largely white British and included more females. Along spike, vaccine-associated CD4 TCRs were found throughout, with dominance at 160-218 and 743-854.

Profiled with immunoSEQ multiplex PCR; TCRdb holds only in-frame clones, not every one. Of fewer than 200,000 clones listed, roughly 88% are singletons. This specimen was peripheral blood, taken 28 days after the second AZD1222 dose. The source of this sequence is an adult who received the AZD1222 COVID-19 vaccine. The rearrangement links TRBV5-1 to TRBJ2-7, with 7 nucleotides matching TRBD1. Written as DNA, the CDR3 is TGCGCCAGCAGCTTGACAGGGGCCAGCTCCTACGAGCAGTACTTC. It codes for CASSLTGASSYEQYF.